The rows below give T cell receptor beta chains drawn from one sample of a study of blood T cell repertoires in COVID-19. Only in-frame clones appear in the TCRdb table, and some are missing; sequencing was by immunoSEQ multiplex PCR. Here the sample spans some 140,000 clones, less than 95% being singletons. Sequenced sample: peripheral blood. All receptors come from a man in his fifties with acute or convalescent COVID-19. Both conserved end residues are trimmed from each CDR3.

ASSLRQGSFVNEQF	14	TRBV7-9	TRBJ2-1
ATSDSYQETQY	11	TRBV24-1	TRBJ2-5
ASSLEQGMNTEAF	13	TRBV5-1	TRBJ1-1
SARDWASQF	9	TRBV20-1	TRBJ2-1
ASSLVAGGPPDTQY	14	TRBV5-6	TRBJ2-3
ASRPSLQGERGPQH	14	TRBV27	TRBJ1-5
ASSIDGTGAPEETQY	15	TRBV19	TRBJ2-5
ASSPPGQGHNEQF	13	TRBV7-6	TRBJ2-1
ASSLYREYEQY	11	TRBV27	TRBJ2-7
ASSSNQGGTVLT	12	TRBV11-3	TRBJ2-6
SASRTATSGSVNEQF	15	TRBV20-1	TRBJ2-1
ASSQDRGLAGGQETQY	16	TRBV4-1	TRBJ2-5
ASSLGGTDTQY	11	TRBV7-3	TRBJ2-3
ASSSWTGANTEAF	13	TRBV28	TRBJ1-1
ASSINGRQGYGYT	13	TRBV19	TRBJ1-2
ASSVLTGIQETQY	13	TRBV9	TRBJ2-5
ASSLAGRGPGYT	12	TRBV7-9	TRBJ1-2
ASSSRQGTNEKLF	13	TRBV9	TRBJ1-4
ASSQNRDAEAF	11	TRBV4-1	TRBJ1-1
ASSVEQGSYNEQF	13	TRBV9	TRBJ2-1
ASSYSKGGGFQETQY	15	TRBV6-7	TRBJ2-5
ASSSLPGQGITEAF	14	TRBV7-8	TRBJ1-1
AISEPQGLEQY	11	TRBV10-3	TRBJ2-7
ATSGGSRNEQF	11	TRBV7-9	TRBJ2-1
ARGLAGLNEQF	11	TRBV2	TRBJ2-1
ASSQDTVAGANVLT	14	TRBV3-1/TRBV3-2	TRBJ2-6